This record covers a single TCR beta chain. Its antigen is currently unknown. This specimen comes from a study of T cell responses to AZD1222 COVID-19 vaccine. Overall study: Combined were second doses at about 4 or about 12 weeks.

The data were produced by immunoSEQ multiplex PCR, yet TCRdb's version contains in-frame clones alone and is incomplete. This table holds more than 140,000 clones, 90% to 95% found once. Study-level points and caveats: Regions left unmutated in variants are reportedly the target of nearly half of spike-specific TCRs. Vaccination with two AZD1222 doses was followed by a rise in Spike-specific TCR breadth and depth. CD4 TCRs associated with vaccination spanned spike, dominating at 160-218 and 743-854.

V was pared by 10 bases and J by 0 bases, with 16 bases between. CDR1 is LNHDA and CDR2 is SQIVND in the germline V gene (reference sequence). The CDR3 contains 15 residues. The chain recombines TRBV19 with TRBJ2-1; D gene unclear. The sequence came from an adult in good health. The sample here was peripheral blood, taken on day 0 of AZD1222 vaccination. The CDR3 DNA follows: TGTGCCACTCAAACCGAATTCAGCTCCTACAATGAGCAGTTCTTC. This codes for CATQTEFSSYNEQFF. Supplemented by reference TRBV19 and TRBJ2-1, the full variable domain reads DGGITQSPKYLFRKEGQNVTLSCEQNLNHDAMYWYRQDPGQGLRLIYYSQIVNDFQKGDIAEGYSVSREKKESFPLTVTSAQKNPTAFYLCATQTEFSSYNEQFFGPGTRLTVL.